The clone carrying this TCR beta chain was found a few times. This CDR3 contains 16 residues. Germline values: CDR1 MNHEY, CDR2 SVGAGI. V was clipped by 0 bases and J by 8 bases, with 19 bases between them. This sample was taken from a study of identical twins. TCRdb processed the 5' RACE reads anew with MiXCR; each CDR3 protein has one entry. The table has roughly 490,000 distinct CDR3 sequences, roughly an eighth seen once; the top ten hold about 1%. The sample was also reused in another study, on yellow fever vaccine responses in identical twins.

This clonotype originated in a young woman in good health. The sample was CD4+ T cells sorted from blood. The rearrangement links TRBV6-5 to TRBJ2-5; D perhaps matches TRBD2 (5 bases). The CDR3 spells CASSYSKELVVGTQYF. CDR3 sequence (DNA): TGTGCCAGCAGTTACTCGAAGGAACTAGTGGTGGGAACCCAGTACTTC.